This T cell receptor beta chain is from a study of blood T cell repertoires in COVID-19. V lost 6 bases and J lost 3; bases outside the gene matches: 17. Germline loops: CDR1 SQVTM, CDR2 ANQGSEA. This CDR3 spans 16 amino acids. The participants were between roughly 18 and 100 years old and came from roughly 25 US areas. Which cohort a participant joined came from the clinical history participants gave. Clones were sequenced by immunoSEQ multiplex PCR, and TCRdb holds only the in-frame ones, with some missing. The table shows about 170,000 clones, with around 80% occurring only once. The source is a woman in her seventies in a cohort exposed to, infected with or recovered from COVID-19 (not recorded which). Material: PBMCs or T cells enriched from blood (not recorded which). The V call is TRBV29-1, the J call TRBJ2-7; 7 bases map to TRBD1. For the CDR3, the DNA is TGCAGCGTGTCACAGTTTTGGGGACAGCCTAACTACGAGCAGTACTTC. It specifies CSVSQFWGQPNYEQYF.